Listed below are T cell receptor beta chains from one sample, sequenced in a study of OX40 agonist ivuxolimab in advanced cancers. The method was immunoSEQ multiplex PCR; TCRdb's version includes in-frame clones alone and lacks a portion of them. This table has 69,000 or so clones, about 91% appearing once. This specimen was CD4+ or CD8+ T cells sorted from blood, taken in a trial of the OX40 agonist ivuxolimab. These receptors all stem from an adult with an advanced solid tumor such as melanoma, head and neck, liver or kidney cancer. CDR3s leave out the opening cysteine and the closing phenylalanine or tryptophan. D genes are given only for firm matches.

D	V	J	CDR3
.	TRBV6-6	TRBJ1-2	ASSYQEVNYGYT
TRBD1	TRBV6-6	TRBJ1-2	ASSYYNPGGGYGYT
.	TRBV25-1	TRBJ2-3	ASSATRGGVSGTDTQY
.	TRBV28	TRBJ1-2	ASSSQGIGYT
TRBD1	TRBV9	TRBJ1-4	ASSETGTNEKLF
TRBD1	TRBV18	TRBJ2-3	ASSLQNNGDRVPDTQY
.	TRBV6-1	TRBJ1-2	ASSEANLGESSTYGYT
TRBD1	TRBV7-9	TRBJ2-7	ASSSQGVPGGEQY
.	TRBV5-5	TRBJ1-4	ASSPTPGGHEKLF
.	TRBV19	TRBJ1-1	ASSIAKVPNTEAF
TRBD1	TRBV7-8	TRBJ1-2	ASSFTSGGEAYYGYT
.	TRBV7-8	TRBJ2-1	ASSVSGSSYNEQF
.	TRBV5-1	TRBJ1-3	ASKAGSSGNTIY
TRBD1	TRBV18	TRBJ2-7	ASSPGQGALLSYEQY
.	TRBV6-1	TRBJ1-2	ASSPGAGPFYGYT
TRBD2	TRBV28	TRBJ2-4	ASSLGGGRGKNIQY
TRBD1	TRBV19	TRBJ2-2	ASKTGGPNTGELF
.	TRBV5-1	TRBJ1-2	ASSRAGERGYT
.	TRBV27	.	ASSFLSTGPNEQY
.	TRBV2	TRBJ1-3	ASSRNSQHSGNTIY
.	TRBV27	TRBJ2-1	ASSQSSYNEQF
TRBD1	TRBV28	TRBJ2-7	ASRRTGGSYEQY
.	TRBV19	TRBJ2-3	ASSHTGTRITDTQY
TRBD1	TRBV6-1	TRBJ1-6	ASGPGQGNSPLH
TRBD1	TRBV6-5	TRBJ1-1	ASRSRTGGTEAF
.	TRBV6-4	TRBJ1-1	ASSLFQGSTEAF
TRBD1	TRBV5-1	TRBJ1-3	ASSLKTGTGGQIGNTIY
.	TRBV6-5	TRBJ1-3	ASSYNVGNTIY
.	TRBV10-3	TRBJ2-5	AISESRETQY
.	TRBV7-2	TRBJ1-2	ASSLGGGGYT
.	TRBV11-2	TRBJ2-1	ASSLENPGNEQF
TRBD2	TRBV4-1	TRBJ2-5	ASSQVPHSSGGKETQY
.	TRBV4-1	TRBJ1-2	ASSRDIRAGYGYT
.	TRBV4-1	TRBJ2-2	ASLQVGTGELF
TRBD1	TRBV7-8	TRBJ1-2	ASSTRTGHYGYT
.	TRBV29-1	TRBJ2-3	SATPWGRQIYADTQY
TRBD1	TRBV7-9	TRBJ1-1	ASSPTTGGNTEAF
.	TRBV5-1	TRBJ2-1	ASSQGTYNEQF
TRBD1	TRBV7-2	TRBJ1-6	ASSLQGPNNSPLH
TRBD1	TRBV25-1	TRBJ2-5	ASSELGTGGARETQY
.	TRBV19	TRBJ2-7	ASKGFVNSYEQY
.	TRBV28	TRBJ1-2	ASSLIDLRGYT
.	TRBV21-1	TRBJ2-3	ASSKASSGGRVTDTQY
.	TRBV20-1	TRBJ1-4	SALNEKLF
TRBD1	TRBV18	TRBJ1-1	ASSPQGARTEAF
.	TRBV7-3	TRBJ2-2	ASSLNRANTGELF
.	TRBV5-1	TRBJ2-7	ASSPGPETYEQY
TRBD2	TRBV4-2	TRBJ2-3	ASSQRRGGDTQY
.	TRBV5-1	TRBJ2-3	ASSFNSGIADTQY
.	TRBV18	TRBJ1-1	ASSPSGQLMGTSEAF
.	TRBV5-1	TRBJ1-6	ASSLTVSSYNSPLH
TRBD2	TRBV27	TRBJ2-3	ASRGLAGAYSTDTQY
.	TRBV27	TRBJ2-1	ASSLRGGNNEQF